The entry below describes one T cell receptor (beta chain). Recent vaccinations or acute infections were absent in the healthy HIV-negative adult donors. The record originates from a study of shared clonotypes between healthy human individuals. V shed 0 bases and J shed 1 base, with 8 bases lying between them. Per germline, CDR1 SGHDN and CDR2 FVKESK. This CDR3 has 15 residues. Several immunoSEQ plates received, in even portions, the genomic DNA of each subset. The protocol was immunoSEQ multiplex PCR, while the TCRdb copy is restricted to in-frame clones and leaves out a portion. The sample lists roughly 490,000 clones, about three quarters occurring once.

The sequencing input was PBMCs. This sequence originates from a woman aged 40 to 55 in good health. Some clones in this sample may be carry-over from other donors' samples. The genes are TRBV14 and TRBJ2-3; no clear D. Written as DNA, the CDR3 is TGTGCCAGCAGCCAAGAGCCCCTCCGCACAGATACGCAGTATTTT. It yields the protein CASSQEPLRTDTQYF. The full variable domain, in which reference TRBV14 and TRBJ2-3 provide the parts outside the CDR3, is EAGVTQFPSHSVIEKGQTVTLRCDPISGHDNLYWYRRVMGKEIKFLLHFVKESKQDESGMPNNRFLAERTGGTYSTLKVQPAELEDSGVYFCASSQEPLRTDTQYFGPGTRLTVL.